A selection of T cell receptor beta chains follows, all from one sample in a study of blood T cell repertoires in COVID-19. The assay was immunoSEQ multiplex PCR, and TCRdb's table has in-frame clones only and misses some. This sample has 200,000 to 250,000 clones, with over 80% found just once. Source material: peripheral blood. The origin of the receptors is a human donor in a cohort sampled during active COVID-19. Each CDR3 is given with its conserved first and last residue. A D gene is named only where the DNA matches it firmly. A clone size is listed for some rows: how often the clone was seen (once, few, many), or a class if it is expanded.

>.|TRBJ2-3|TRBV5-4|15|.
CASSLEGTSTDTQYF
TGTGCCAGCAGCTTGGAGGGGACTAGCACAGATACGCAGTATTTT
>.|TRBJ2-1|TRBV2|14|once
CASSERVSRNEQFF
TGTGCCAGCAGTGAACGGGTCTCACGGAATGAGCAGTTCTTC
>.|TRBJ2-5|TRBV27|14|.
CASSTSAPQETQYF
TGTGCCAGCAGTACCTCAGCGCCCCAAGAGACCCAGTACTTC
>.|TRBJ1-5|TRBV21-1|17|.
CASSPSFDAAFNQPQHF
TGTGCCAGCAGCCCTAGCTTCGACGCAGCCTTCAATCAGCCCCAGCATTTT
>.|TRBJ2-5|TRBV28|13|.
CASRPMRRETQYF
TGTGCCAGCAGACCCATGAGGAGGGAGACCCAGTACTTC
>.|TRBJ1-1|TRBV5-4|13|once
CASSLRGGLEAFF
TGTGCCAGCAGCTTAAGGGGAGGGCTTGAAGCTTTCTTT
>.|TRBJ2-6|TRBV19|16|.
CASSVRRVSGANVLTF
TGTGCCAGTAGTGTACGACGGGTCTCTGGGGCCAACGTCCTGACTTTC
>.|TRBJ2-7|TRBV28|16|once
CASSTTRQGMHYEQYF
TGTGCCAGCAGTACCACGCGACAAGGTATGCACTACGAGCAGTACTTC
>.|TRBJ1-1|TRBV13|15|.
CASSLDQGRVSEAFF
TGTGCCAGCAGCTTAGATCAGGGGCGGGTCTCTGAAGCTTTCTTT
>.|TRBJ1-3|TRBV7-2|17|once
CASSLGPSQSSGNTIYF
TGTGCCAGCAGCTTAGGGCCGTCACAGAGCTCTGGAAACACCATATATTTT
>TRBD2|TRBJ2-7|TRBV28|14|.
CASRLAGEWNEQYF
TGTGCCAGTAGACTAGCGGGAGAATGGAACGAGCAGTACTTC
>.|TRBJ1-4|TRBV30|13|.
CAWRPGVSEKLFF
TGTGCCTGGAGGCCGGGAGTCTCTGAAAAACTGTTTTTT
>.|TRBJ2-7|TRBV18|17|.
CASSPTALGRISYEQYF
TGTGCCAGCTCACCTACAGCTCTGGGCCGTATATCCTACGAGCAGTACTTC
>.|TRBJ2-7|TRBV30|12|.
CAWSRQNYEQYF
TGTGCCTGGAGCCGACAGAACTACGAGCAGTACTTC
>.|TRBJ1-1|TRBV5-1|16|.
CASSLTASGVGTEAFF
TGCGCCAGCAGCCTAACGGCGTCAGGGGTGGGCACTGAAGCTTTCTTT
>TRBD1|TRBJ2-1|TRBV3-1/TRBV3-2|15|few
CASSHRDSLYNEQFF
TGTGCCAGCAGCCACCGGGACAGCCTGTACAATGAGCAGTTCTTC
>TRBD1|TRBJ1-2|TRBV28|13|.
CASSLTGSYGYTF
TGTGCCAGCAGTTTGACAGGGAGCTATGGCTACACCTTC
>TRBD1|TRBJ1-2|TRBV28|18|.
CASSPILRRTGGNYGYTF
TGTGCCAGCAGTCCAATCCTGAGACGGACAGGGGGAAACTATGGCTACACCTTC
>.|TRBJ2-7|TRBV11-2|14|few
CASSQDRSSYEQYF
TGTGCCAGCAGCCAAGACAGGAGCTCCTACGAGCAGTACTTC
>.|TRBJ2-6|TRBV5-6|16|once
CASSSTRYSGANVLTF
TGTGCCAGCAGCTCCACTCGATACTCTGGGGCCAACGTCCTGACTTTC
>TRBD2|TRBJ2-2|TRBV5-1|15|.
CASSLEAGETGELFF
TGCGCCAGCAGCTTGGAAGCGGGAGAGACCGGGGAGCTGTTTTTT
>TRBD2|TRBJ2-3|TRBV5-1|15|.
CASWTSGGSTDTQYF
TGCGCCAGCTGGACTAGCGGAGGGAGCACAGATACGCAGTATTTT
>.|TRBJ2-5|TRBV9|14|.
CASSSWGLQETQYF
TGTGCCAGCAGCTCATGGGGGCTACAAGAGACCCAGTACTTC
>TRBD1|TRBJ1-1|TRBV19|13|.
CASIPGGSTEAFF
TGTGCCAGTATTCCAGGGGGGAGCACTGAAGCTTTCTTT
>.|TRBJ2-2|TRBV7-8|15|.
CASSLSQMNTGELFF
TGTGCCAGCAGCTTATCCCAGATGAACACCGGGGAGCTGTTTTTT
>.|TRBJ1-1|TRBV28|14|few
CASSSTRGNTEAFF
TGTGCCAGCAGTTCCACGCGTGGGAACACTGAAGCTTTCTTT
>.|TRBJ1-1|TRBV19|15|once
CASSIGRSGAAEAFF
TGTGCCAGTAGTATAGGACGGTCAGGGGCGGCTGAAGCTTTCTTT
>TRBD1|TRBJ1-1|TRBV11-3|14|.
CASSEGQLGTEAFF
TGTGCCAGCAGCGAGGGACAGTTAGGAACTGAAGCTTTCTTT
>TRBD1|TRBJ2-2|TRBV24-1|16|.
CATSDAGTANTGELFF
TGTGCCACCAGTGATGCCGGGACAGCGAACACCGGGGAGCTGTTTTTT
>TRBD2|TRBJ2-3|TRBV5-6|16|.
CASSPGTSGRTDTQYF
TGTGCCAGCAGCCCGGGGACTAGCGGACGCACAGATACGCAGTATTTT
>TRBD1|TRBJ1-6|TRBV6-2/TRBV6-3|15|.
CASSYRQGGYSPLHF
TGTGCCAGCAGTTACCGACAGGGAGGATATTCACCCCTCCACTTT
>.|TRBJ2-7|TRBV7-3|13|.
CASSLSSQYEQYF
TGTGCCAGCAGCTTAAGCAGTCAATACGAGCAGTACTTC
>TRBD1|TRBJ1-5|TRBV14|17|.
CASSQVRGGRSNQPQHF
TGTGCCAGCAGCCAAGTTAGAGGGGGCAGGAGCAATCAGCCCCAGCATTTT
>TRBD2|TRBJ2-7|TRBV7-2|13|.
CASSSGTRRDLCF
TGTGCCAGCAGCTCCGGGACTAGACGGGATCTGTGCTTC
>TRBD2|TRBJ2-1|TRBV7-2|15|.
CASSELADRYNEQFF
TGTGCCAGCAGCGAACTAGCGGACCGATACAATGAGCAGTTCTTC
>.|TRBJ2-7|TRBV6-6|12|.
CASSYSLPEQYF
TGTGCCAGCAGTTACTCCCTCCCCGAGCAGTACTTC
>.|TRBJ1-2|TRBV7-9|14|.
CASSLSGSNYGYTF
TGTGCCAGCAGCTTGTCGGGATCCAACTATGGCTACACCTTC
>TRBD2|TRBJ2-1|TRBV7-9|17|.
CASSLGAGGRSYNEQFF
TGTGCCAGCAGCTTAGGAGCGGGAGGCCGCTCCTACAATGAGCAGTTCTTC
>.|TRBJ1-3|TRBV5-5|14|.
CASSLEVAEGTIYF
TGTGCCAGCAGCTTGGAAGTCGCGGAAGGCACCATATATTTT
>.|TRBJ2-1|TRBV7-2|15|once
CASSLASAGRTEQFF
TGTGCCAGCAGCTTAGCGTCTGCGGGACGGACTGAGCAGTTCTTC
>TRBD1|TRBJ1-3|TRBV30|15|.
CAWRGTAGSGNTIYF
TGTGCCTGGAGAGGGACAGCCGGCTCTGGAAACACCATATATTTT
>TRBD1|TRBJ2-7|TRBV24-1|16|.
CATSDYTGTGKNEQYF
TGTGCCACCAGTGACTACACCGGGACAGGGAAGAACGAGCAGTACTTC
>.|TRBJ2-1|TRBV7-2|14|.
CASTPSQVMNEQFF
TGTGCCAGCACCCCCAGTCAGGTGATGAATGAGCAGTTCTTC
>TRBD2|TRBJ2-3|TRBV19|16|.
CASSKGTSGTTDTQYF
TGTGCCAGTAGTAAAGGGACTAGCGGAACCACAGATACGCAGTATTTT
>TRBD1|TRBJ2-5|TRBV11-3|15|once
CASSLGLTGEETQYF
TGTGCCAGCAGCTTAGGTCTGACAGGGGAAGAGACCCAGTACTTC
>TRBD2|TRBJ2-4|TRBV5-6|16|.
CASSLRASGRGNIQYF
TGTGCCAGCAGCTTGCGGGCTAGCGGGAGGGGGAACATTCAGTACTTC
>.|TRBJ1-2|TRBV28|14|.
CASSFSAGNYGYTF
TGTGCCAGCAGTTTTTCGGCAGGGAACTATGGCTACACCTTC
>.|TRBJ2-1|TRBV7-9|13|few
CASSRHLFDEQFF
TGTGCCAGCAGCCGACACTTATTCGATGAGCAGTTCTTC